This paragraph reports one T cell receptor (beta chain). Most PBMC samples had 480 ng input DNA in six replicates. Assay: immunoSEQ multiplex PCR; the TCRdb copy retains only in-frame clones and omits some. Altogether about 14,000 clones are present, 65% to 75% being singletons, with the ten largest covering roughly 2.9%. The sample's time point: after neoadjuvant nivolumab, at surgical resection. Patients had newly diagnosed, untreated stage II-IVA oral cavity squamous cell carcinoma. This sample stems from a study of neoadjuvant anti-PD-1 for oral cavity cancer. Overall study context: Nivolumab at 3 mg/kg was mostly given biweekly, three to four doses, pre-surgery. Non-progressing patients received a fourth nivolumab dose near day 43, then surgery on days 50-56.

The source was PBMCs, collected after nivolumab (anti-PD-1) treatment. The receptor was isolated from a person between 40 and 85 years old with oral cavity squamous cell carcinoma.

CDR3 nucleotide sequence: TGTGCCAGTAGAATTAGCGGGTTGATCAATGAGCAGTTCTTC. Amino acids: CASRISGLINEQFF. The chain joins TRBV19 to TRBJ2-1, with 7 bases that match TRBD2. V dropped 6 bases and J dropped 6; count of bases not matched to a gene: 8. Per the germline V gene, CDR1 is LNHDA and CDR2 is SQIVND (reference sequence). The CDR3 has 14 amino acids.